A selection of T cell receptor beta chains follows, all from one sample in a study of blood T cell repertoires in COVID-19. The repertoire was sequenced with immunoSEQ multiplex PCR; TCRdb's copy has only in-frame clones and lacks some. The sample records about 250,000 clones, roughly 83% being singletons. Sequenced: peripheral blood. All receptors derive from an elderly man with acute or convalescent COVID-19. The CDR3 runs from the conserved cysteine through the conserved F or W. Each record gives: D gene, J gene, V gene, clone size, CDR3 protein, CDR3 DNA. D genes are given only for firm matches. A row's size may be missing; if present it is once, few, many or a size class.

TRBD2	TRBJ2-1	TRBV5-8	.	CASSLEGGSSYNEQFF	TGTGCCAGCAGCTTGGAGGGCGGGAGCTCCTACAATGAGCAGTTCTTC
.	TRBJ2-2	TRBV7-2	.	CASSPPGTGELFF	TGTGCCAGCAGCCCTCCGGGCACCGGGGAGCTGTTTTTT
TRBD1	TRBJ1-4	TRBV5-1	.	CASSSGQAGEKLFF	TGCGCCAGCAGCTCGGGACAGGCCGGGGAAAAACTGTTTTTT
TRBD2	TRBJ2-7	TRBV7-2	.	CASSLRREVVHEQYF	TGTGCCAGCAGCCTACGGCGGGAGGTAGTACACGAGCAGTACTTC
.	TRBJ2-7	TRBV6-5	.	CASSTSEDPPYEQYF	TGTGCCAGCAGTACATCGGAGGATCCCCCCTACGAGCAGTACTTC
.	TRBJ1-2	TRBV5-1	few	CASSPGQLYGYTF	TGCGCCAGCAGCCCAGGACAGCTCTATGGCTACACCTTC
.	TRBJ1-6	TRBV7-9	.	CASNPGAGSPLHF	TGTGCCAGCAACCCAGGGGCCGGTTCACCCCTCCACTTT
TRBD1	TRBJ2-3	TRBV25-1	.	CASRGDRHSTDTQYF	TGTGCCAGCAGGGGGGACAGACATAGCACAGATACGCAGTATTTT
TRBD1	TRBJ2-2	TRBV24-1	.	CATSELTGEDTGELFF	TGTGCCACCAGTGAACTTACAGGGGAAGACACCGGGGAGCTGTTTTTT
.	TRBJ1-2	TRBV5-1	.	CASSLGPQYGGYTF	TGCGCCAGCAGCTTGGGCCCCCAGTATGGTGGCTACACCTTC
TRBD2	TRBJ2-1	TRBV9	few	CASRASGMYNEQFF	TGTGCCAGCAGGGCTAGCGGGATGTACAATGAGCAGTTCTTC
.	TRBJ2-3	TRBV12-5	.	CASGDWSRYAQYF	TGTGCTAGTGGGGACTGGTCCAGATACGCGCAGTATTTT
TRBD1	TRBJ1-1	TRBV18	.	CASSLYGTAPNTEAFF	TGTGCCAGCTCATTGTATGGGACAGCTCCTAACACTGAAGCTTTCTTT